The rows below give T cell receptor beta chains drawn from one sample of a study of blood T cell repertoires in COVID-19. The assay was immunoSEQ multiplex PCR, and TCRdb's table has in-frame clones only and misses some. The sample lists about 400,000 clones, around 87% occurring once. Specimen: PBMCs or T cells enriched from blood (not recorded which). All receptors derive from a man aged 35 to 55 in a cohort exposed to, infected with or recovered from COVID-19 (not recorded which). Each CDR3 is given with its conserved first and last residue. The order of the fields is V gene, J gene, clone size, D gene, CDR3 DNA, CDR3 protein. D genes are given only for firm matches. Clone size is not always given. Where it is, it says once, few, many or a class for expanded clones.

>TRBV19|TRBJ2-4|NA|NA
TGTGCCAGTACTACGGGGTATGCGGTAGCCAAAAACATTCAGTACTTC
CASTTGYAVAKNIQYF
>TRBV18|TRBJ1-1|NA|NA
TGTGCCAGCTCACCAGAAACCCCGGGGGGGAGCACTGAAGCTTTCTTT
CASSPETPGGSTEAFF
>TRBV5-5|TRBJ1-1|NA|NA
TGTGCCAGCACACAGGGAACGAACACTGAAGCTTTCTTT
CASTQGTNTEAFF
>TRBV28|TRBJ2-6|NA|NA
TGTGCCACTCTCCCCGGGTTCTCTGGGGCCAACGTCCTGACTTTC
CATLPGFSGANVLTF
>TRBV7-8|TRBJ1-5|NA|TRBD1
TGTGCCAGCAGCCGGGACAGGGTTTCGAATCAGCCCCAGCATTTT
CASSRDRVSNQPQHF
>TRBV25-1|TRBJ2-1|NA|TRBD1
TGTGCCAGCAGTCGTCGGGACAGGGGGAATGAGCAGTTCTTC
CASSRRDRGNEQFF
>TRBV7-9|TRBJ1-2|NA|NA
TGTGCCAGCAGCTTCCGAGCTCCGGCTAACTATGGCTACACCTTC
CASSFRAPANYGYTF
>TRBV24-1|TRBJ2-3|NA|NA
TGTGCCACCAGTGGGGCAGGGGGGAGAGATACGCAGTATTTT
CATSGAGGRDTQYF
>TRBV5-1|TRBJ1-5|few|TRBD1
TGCGCCAGCAGCTTGGAGACAGGGGGACCCTATCAGCCCCAGCATTTT
CASSLETGGPYQPQHF
>TRBV10-3|TRBJ1-6|NA|NA
TGTGCCATCAGTGAGTCTCGGCAGGGAAACTCACCCCTCCACTTT
CAISESRQGNSPLHF
>TRBV4-1|TRBJ2-1|NA|TRBD2
TGCGCCAGCAGCAAACTAGCGGGCGAATACAATGAGCAGTTCTTC
CASSKLAGEYNEQFF
>TRBV6-5|TRBJ1-1|NA|TRBD1
TGTGCCAGCAGTTACTCGGACAGGGTTGCTTTCTTT
CASSYSDRVAFF
>TRBV7-9|TRBJ1-3|NA|TRBD1
TGTGCCAGCAGCTCCCGGGACAGGAGCTCTGGAAACACCATATATTTT
CASSSRDRSSGNTIYF
>TRBV10-2|TRBJ2-1|NA|TRBD2
TGCGCCAGCAGTGAGCAGTTAGCGGGAGGTCAGAATGAGCAGTTCTTC
CASSEQLAGGQNEQFF
>TRBV30|TRBJ2-5|NA|TRBD1
TGTGCCTGGACTAGGGGGCCTGGGACCCAGTACTTC
CAWTRGPGTQYF
>TRBV29-1|TRBJ2-3|NA|TRBD2
TGCAGCGTTGAAGATTCGGCTAGCGGTAGCACAGATACGCAGTATTTT
CSVEDSASGSTDTQYF
>TRBV27|TRBJ1-5|NA|TRBD1
TGTGCCAGCAGTTTCCAGGGGGCAAATCAGCCCCAGCATTTT
CASSFQGANQPQHF
>TRBV2|TRBJ1-5|once|NA
TGTGCCAGCAGACTGATCATTTCCAATCAGCCCCAGCATTTT
CASRLIISNQPQHF
>TRBV27|TRBJ1-3|NA|NA
TGTGCCAGCAGAGACTTGGCAGGGCCTGGAAACACCATATATTTT
CASRDLAGPGNTIYF
>TRBV28|TRBJ2-7|NA|NA
TGTGCCAGCAGTTTACCGGGAGCCTACGAGCAGTACTTC
CASSLPGAYEQYF
>TRBV2|TRBJ1-2|NA|NA
TGTGCCAGCAGGGAACAGAGAGGGCGGTATGGCTACACCTTC
CASREQRGRYGYTF
>TRBV5-1|TRBJ2-7|NA|NA
TGCGCCAGCAGCCGGAGGGAGAGCTCCTACGAGCAGTACTTC
CASSRRESSYEQYF
>TRBV5-4|TRBJ2-1|once|NA
TGTGCCAGCAGCTTGGAACTAGCCTACAATGAGCAGTTCTTC
CASSLELAYNEQFF
>TRBV10-3|TRBJ1-5|NA|TRBD1
TGTGCCATCAGTAAGGGACAGCAAGATCAGCCCCAGCATTTT
CAISKGQQDQPQHF
>TRBV5-1|TRBJ2-1|NA|TRBD2
TGCGCCAGCAGCTTGGGGACTAGCGGGAGTCAGTACAATGAGCAGTTCTTC
CASSLGTSGSQYNEQFF
>TRBV19|TRBJ2-1|few|TRBD1
TGTGCCATTAGCCCCGACAGGGGGGGTAGCGATGAGCAGTTCTTC
CAISPDRGGSDEQFF
>TRBV3-1/TRBV3-2|TRBJ2-7|NA|NA
TGTGCCAGCAGCCAAGGTTCGGGTGCCGGCCCCTACGAGCAGTACTTC
CASSQGSGAGPYEQYF
>TRBV11-3|TRBJ2-1|NA|TRBD2
TGTGCCAGCAGCGGAGCGGGACCCGAGGGTGAGCAGTTCTTC
CASSGAGPEGEQFF
>TRBV6-4|TRBJ2-1|NA|TRBD2
TGTGCCAGCAGTCAAATAACTAGCGGCTCCTACAATGAGCAGTTCTTC
CASSQITSGSYNEQFF
>TRBV6-5|TRBJ2-1|NA|NA
TGTGCCAGCAGTCCCTATATGGAGGGCGAGCAGTTCTTC
CASSPYMEGEQFF
>TRBV18|TRBJ1-1|NA|NA
TGTGCCAGCTCACCACCTCAACAGAAAGCTTTCTTT
CASSPPQQKAFF
>TRBV5-1|TRBJ2-2|NA|NA
TGCGCCAGCAGCTTGGAGGCTAGCGCTGGGGAGCTGTTTTTT
CASSLEASAGELFF
>TRBV10-3|TRBJ2-2|NA|NA
TGTGCCATCAGTGATTCGGGGAACACCGGGGAGCTGTTTTTT
CAISDSGNTGELFF
>TRBV2|TRBJ2-7|NA|NA
TGTGCCAGCAGTGTCACAGGTTACTACGAGCAGTACTTC
CASSVTGYYEQYF
>TRBV6-5|TRBJ1-2|NA|TRBD1
TGTGCCAGCAGACTAGGACAGGGAATTTATGGCTACACCTTC
CASRLGQGIYGYTF
>TRBV6-6|TRBJ1-2|NA|TRBD1
TGTGCCAGCAGTTACGGGGACAGGGTAGATGGCTACACCTTC
CASSYGDRVDGYTF
>TRBV28|TRBJ2-7|NA|NA
TGTGCCAGCAGTGCCCACAGGCCCGCCGCCTACGAGCAGTACTTC
CASSAHRPAAYEQYF
>TRBV16|TRBJ2-7|few|NA
TGTGCCAGCAGCCGAGGGAGCTCCTACGAGCAGTACTTC
CASSRGSSYEQYF
>TRBV15|TRBJ2-1|NA|TRBD2
TGTGCCACCAGCAGCGGGACTAGCGGGAGGGCCCAGGAGCAGTTCTTC
CATSSGTSGRAQEQFF
>TRBV4-1|TRBJ2-2|NA|NA
TGCGCCAGCAGCCAACTAGTGTCTAGGAGGACCGGGGAGCTGTTTTTT
CASSQLVSRRTGELFF